Described below is a single TCR beta chain sequence and its context. The CDR3 has 14 amino acids. CDR1 LNHDA and CDR2 SQIVND come from the germline V gene (reference sequence). V shed 3 bases, J shed 4 bases, and the junction held 4 bases outside the gene matches. The sample is drawn from a study of T cell responses to AZD1222 COVID-19 vaccine. Clones were sequenced by immunoSEQ multiplex PCR, and TCRdb holds only the in-frame ones, with some missing. Found here are 140,000 to 150,000 clones, approximately 85% of them singletons; the top ten hold around 4.1%. The specimen was peripheral blood, collected on day 0 of MenACWY control vaccination. The clonotype comes from an adult in good health. The chain carries TRBV19 and TRBJ1-1; TRBD1 aligns across 8 bases. CDR3 sequence: CASSMQGASTEAFF. Here the CDR3 DNA reads TGTGCCAGTAGTATGCAGGGGGCGAGCACTGAAGCTTTCTTT.